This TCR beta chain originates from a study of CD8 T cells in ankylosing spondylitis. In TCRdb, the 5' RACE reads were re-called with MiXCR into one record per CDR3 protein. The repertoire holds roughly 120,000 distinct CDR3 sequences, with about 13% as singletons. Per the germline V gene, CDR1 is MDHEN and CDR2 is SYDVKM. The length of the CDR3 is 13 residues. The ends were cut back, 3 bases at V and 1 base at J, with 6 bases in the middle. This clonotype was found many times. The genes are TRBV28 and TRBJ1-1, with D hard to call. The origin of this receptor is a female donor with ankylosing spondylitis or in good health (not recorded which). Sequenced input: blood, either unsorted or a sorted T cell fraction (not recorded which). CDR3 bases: TGTGCCAGCAGTTTGCTTAAGAACACTGAAGCTTTCTTT. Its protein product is CASSLLKNTEAFF.